The 14 T cell receptor beta chains presented below share a single source sample, sequenced in a study of blood T cell repertoires in COVID-19. Assay used: immunoSEQ multiplex PCR; TCRdb lists only in-frame clones, some missing. The repertoire holds around 170,000 clones, more than 85% seen once, with 2.9% in the top ten. The sample was peripheral blood. Every receptor here comes from a woman between 25 and 40 years old with active or convalescent COVID-19.

The chain couples TRBV5-6 to TRBJ2-7; maybe TRBD2 (5 bases). The germline V gene encodes CDR1 SGHDT and CDR2 YYEEEE. V was pared by 2 bases and J by 1 base, with 10 bases between. The CDR3 spans 14 residues. Here the CDR3 reads CASSLGGQSYEQYF. In DNA, the CDR3 is TGTGCCAGCAGCTTAGGCGGGCAGTCCTACGAGCAGTACTTC.

This clone showed up just once. V usage is TRBV7-2 and J usage is TRBJ2-7; 7 nucleotides align to TRBD1. The ends lost 5 bases at V and 6 bases at J; junction bases unmatched: 13. Germline-derived CDR1 and CDR2 are SGHTA and FQGNSA. The CDR3 is 15 amino acids. For the CDR3, the DNA is TGTGCCAGCAGCCACATCTCACAGGGGTGGGGCGAGCAGTACTTC. This encodes CASSHISQGWGEQYF.

Concerning this clone itself: One end of the junction is discordant with germline, which a read error may explain. The V call is TRBV7-7, the J call TRBJ2-1; 10 bases align to TRBD2. The CDR3 runs to 15 residues. CDR1 SSHAT and CDR2 FNYEAQ come from the germline V gene (reference sequence). CDR3 in amino acids: CASSRLAGGSNEQFF. The CDR3 bases are TGTGCTAGCAGCCGGTTAGCGGGAGGATCGAATGAGCAGTTCTTC.

V is TRBV6-5 and J is TRBJ1-2, with a tentative D call TRBD1 (5 bases). Per the germline V gene, CDR1 is MNHEY and CDR2 is SVGAGI. V gave up 5 bases and J gave up 2 bases, with 9 bases separating them. CDR3 length: 13 residues. The CDR3 region has the DNA TGTGCCAGCAGTCCTACAGGAAACTATGGCTACACCTTC. This codes for CASSPTGNYGYTF.

In regard to this clone: At one end the junction does not follow the germline gene, possibly because of a read error. The gene calls are TRBV7-7 and TRBJ2-7, with TRBD1 matching over 10 bases. The V gene's germline CDR1 is SSHAT and CDR2 FNYEAQ (reference sequence). This CDR3 contains 15 residues. CDR3 loop: CASSLGTGVNYEQYF. CDR3 nucleotide sequence: TGTGCTAGCAGCCTCGGGACAGGGGTTAACTACGAGCAGTACTTC.

The chain recombines TRBV18 with TRBJ2-5; TRBD1 matches at 9 bases. Germline V CDR1 and CDR2: KGHSH, LQKENI. V lost 8 bases to trimming and J lost 4 bases; unmatched junction nucleotides: 11. The CDR3 extends over 15 amino acids. The CDR3 reads CASTSGQGPTETQYF. CDR3 in DNA: TGTGCCAGCACATCGGGACAGGGCCCTACAGAGACCCAGTACTTC.

Notes on this clone: The same CDR3 arises from other DNA sequences in this sample as well. The rearrangement joins TRBV5-6 to TRBJ1-1; 8 bases are a match to TRBD1. Germline V lookup: CDR1 SGHDT, CDR2 YYEEEE. The V and J ends lost 1 base and 3 bases, in that order; junction bases with no gene match: 2. The CDR3 runs 14 residues. CDR3 loop: CASSLYRGDTEAFF. CDR3 nucleotide sequence: TGTGCCAGCAGCTTGTACAGGGGGGACACTGAAGCTTTCTTT.

This chain uses TRBV18 with TRBJ2-7; 12 positions agree with TRBD2. This CDR3 has 17 amino acids. Germline trimming cut 4 bases from V and 3 bases from J; bases unmatched to any gene: 10. Germline V gene sequence: CDR1 KGHSH, CDR2 LQKENI. DNA of the CDR3: TGTGCCAGCTCACGCGGCCTAGCGGGAGGGCCGGGCTACGAGCAGTACTTC. It translates to CASSRGLAGGPGYEQYF.

The chain employs TRBV19 and TRBJ2-1; a possible D gene is TRBD1 (5 bases). Trimming pared 10 bases from V and 0 bases from J, leaving 13 bases between. There are 14 residues in the CDR3. Germline-derived CDR1 and CDR2 are LNHDA and SQIVND (reference sequence). Here the CDR3 reads CATKDTDSYNEQFF. CDR3 coding DNA: TGTGCCACCAAGGACACTGACTCCTACAATGAGCAGTTCTTC.

This chain joins TRBV7-9 and TRBJ1-4; TRBD1 might be the D (6 bases). The V gene lost 1 base and the J gene lost 0 bases, with 18 bases spanning the gap. The CDR3 runs to 19 residues. Per the germline V gene, CDR1 is SEHNR and CDR2 is FQNEAQ (reference sequence). The DNA of the CDR3 is TGTGCCAGCAGCTTAGAACCCCAGGGGCCGGAGGCAACTAATGAAAAACTGTTTTTT. Residues: CASSLEPQGPEATNEKLFF.

The chain uses TRBV19 and TRBJ1-2; maybe TRBD1 (5 bases). This CDR3 is 15 amino acids long. V lost 1 base and J lost 0, with 9 bases in between. Germline values: CDR1 LNHDA, CDR2 SQIVND (reference sequence). The DNA of the CDR3 is TGTGCCAGTAGTATAGCAGGGACTGCTAACTATGGCTACACCTTC. This encodes CASSIAGTANYGYTF.

The sample holds a few counts of this clone. This chain links TRBV28 with TRBJ1-6, with 9 bases that match TRBD1. J gave up 0 bases and V 4 bases, and 4 bases lay outside the gene matches. This CDR3 contains 17 residues. CDR1 and CDR2 from the germline V gene are MDHEN and SYDVKM. The CDR3 region is CASSSGQGSSYNSPLHF. The DNA of the CDR3 is TGTGCCAGCAGTTCAGGACAGGGGAGCTCCTATAATTCACCCCTCCACTTT.

The chain links TRBV14 to TRBJ1-1; D might be TRBD1 (5 bases). The CDR3 loop spans 13 amino acids. Per the germline V gene, CDR1 is SGHDN and CDR2 is FVKESK. The ends were cut back, 8 bases at V and 0 bases at J, with 10 bases in the middle. CDR3 DNA sequence: TGTGCCAGCCTCCGACAGATGAACACTGAAGCTTTCTTT. It specifies CASLRQMNTEAFF.

The rearrangement joins TRBV30 to TRBJ1-6, with 7 bases aligning to TRBD1. V dropped 2 bases and J dropped 15; count of bases not matched to a gene: 4. CDR1 and CDR2 (germline): GTSNPN, SVGIG (reference sequence). The CDR3 is 11 amino acids. This CDR3 reads CAWSTTGNLHF. CDR3 bases: TGTGCCTGGAGTACGACAGGGAACCTCCACTTT.